These 28 T cell receptor beta chains were sequenced from one sample in a study of shared clonotypes between healthy human individuals. Profiled with immunoSEQ multiplex PCR; TCRdb holds only in-frame clones, not every one. Among 490,000 or so clones, around three quarters were seen once, and the ten largest hold about 12%. The specimen sequenced was PBMCs. These receptors were collected from a woman in her thirties or forties in good health. Some clones in this sample may be carry-over from other donors' samples.

The gene calls are TRBV19 and TRBJ2-3, with 8 bases lining up with TRBD2. Unmatched junction bases numbered 3, after V lost 4 bases and J lost 6 bases. The CDR3 is 13 residues long. The V gene's germline CDR1 is LNHDA and CDR2 SQIVND (reference sequence). In DNA form, the CDR3 reads TGTGCCAGTAGTACCCCGGGGGGGGATACGCAGTATTTT. Translation gives CASSTPGGDTQYF.

CDR3 in amino acids: CASRDRGRGNEKLFF. The CDR3 DNA is TGTGCCAGCCGCGACAGGGGGCGGGGTAATGAAAAACTGTTTTTT. The chain recombines TRBV6-5 with TRBJ1-4; 10 positions match TRBD1. The CDR3 spans 15 residues. Germline V gene lookup returns CDR1 MNHEY and CDR2 SVGAGI. V lost 8 bases and J lost 4; bases outside the gene matches: 7.

This clone was seen a handful of times. The chain combines TRBV28 with TRBJ1-2; D is perhaps TRBD1 (5 bases). The V gene lost 8 bases and the J gene lost 4 bases, with 11 bases spanning the gap. The germline V gene encodes CDR1 MDHEN and CDR2 SYDVKM. The length of the CDR3 is 12 residues. CDR3 loop: CASRDPGYGYTF. In DNA, the CDR3 is TGTGCCAGCCGGGACCCAGGCTATGGCTACACCTTC.

The chain couples TRBV19 to TRBJ1-2; 10 bases align to TRBD1. The ends lost 6 bases at V and 8 bases at J; junction bases unmatched: 6. This CDR3 has 13 amino acids. The V gene's germline CDR1 is LNHDA and CDR2 SQIVND (reference sequence). The CDR3 spells CASRNRDRGGYTF. The CDR3 DNA follows: TGTGCCAGTAGAAACCGGGACAGGGGAGGCTACACCTTC.

The DNA of the CDR3 is TGTGCCAGCAGTGGCTACAGGGATCTGAACACTGAAGCTTTCTTT. Translation: CASSGYRDLNTEAFF. This chain links TRBV6-5 with TRBJ1-1; D possibly corresponds to TRBD1 (6 bases). Germline CDR1 is MNHEY and CDR2 is SVGAGI. Trimming stripped 5 bases from V and 0 bases from J, with 13 bases between. This CDR3 has 15 amino acids.

For this clone: Within the sample, other DNA sequences also encode this same CDR3. J is TRBJ1-4 and V is TRBV7-9, with 7 bases matching TRBD1. The CDR3 has 13 amino acids. Trimming at V came to 5 bases and at J to 7 bases, leaving 4 bases not matched to a gene. CDR1 and CDR2 (germline): SEHNR, FQNEAQ (reference sequence). CDR3 amino acids: CASSQGQVEKLFF. CDR3 sequence (DNA): TGTGCCAGCAGCCAAGGACAGGTTGAAAAACTGTTTTTT.

The chain carries TRBV5-1 and TRBJ2-7; 9 bases match TRBD2. Trimming at V came to 3 bases and at J to 1 base, leaving 5 bases not matched to a gene. The CDR3 spans 15 residues. Germline CDR1 SGHRS, CDR2 YFSETQ. The CDR3 region has the DNA TGCGCCAGCAGCTCCGGACTAGCGTTATCCTACGAGCAGTACTTC. Its translation: CASSSGLALSYEQYF.

The chain recombines TRBV28 with TRBJ2-1, with 15 bases aligning to TRBD2. V was pared by 6 bases and J by 6 bases, with 15 bases of the junction left unmatched. From germline, CDR1 is MDHEN and CDR2 SYDVKM. The CDR3 extends over 19 amino acids. CDR3 sequence (DNA): TGTGCCAGCAGGCCTGCAGGACTAGCGGGAGGGCCCTCGATCAATGAGCAGTTCTTC. It specifies CASRPAGLAGGPSINEQFF.

This sequence joins TRBV5-4 and TRBJ2-3; D ambiguous. Deletions cut 2 bases from V and 1 base from J, with 8 bases between. The CDR3 extends over 14 amino acids. The germline V gene encodes CDR1 SGHNT and CDR2 YYREEE (reference sequence). The CDR3 reads CASSLGLGTDTQYF. DNA of the CDR3: TGTGCCAGCAGCTTAGGCCTTGGCACAGATACGCAGTATTTT.

The rearrangement links TRBV6-5 to TRBJ1-5, with D possibly being TRBD1 (6 bases). CDR1 MNHEY and CDR2 SVGAGI come from the germline V gene. The CDR3 runs to 15 residues. Trimming took 5 bases from V and 7 from J, leaving 18 bases between them. CDR3 loop: CASSNRRTVGQPQHF. CDR3 in DNA: TGTGCCAGCAGTAACCGTAGGACAGTCGGACAGCCCCAGCATTTT.

On this clone itself: Distinct nucleotide sequences in the sample also encode this CDR3. This chain's CDR3 is CASSFQGYEQYF. CDR3 DNA sequence: TGCGCCAGCAGCTTCCAGGGCTACGAGCAGTACTTC. The V and J genes are TRBV5-1 and TRBJ2-7, with D perhaps TRBD1 (5 bases). Germline CDR1 SGHRS, CDR2 YFSETQ. The CDR3 is made up of 12 amino acids. V was trimmed by 2 bases and J by 3 bases, leaving 6 bases between them.

This clone occurred a few times. The V gene is TRBV29-1, the J gene TRBJ1-5; the D gene is possibly TRBD1 (6 bases). V was cut by 6 bases and J by 3 bases, with 15 bases left in between. Per the germline V gene, CDR1 is SQVTM and CDR2 is ANQGSEA. The CDR3 contains 14 residues. CDR3 DNA: TGCAGCGTAGCGACAGGCGGGTACAATCAGCCCCAGCATTTT. It yields the protein CSVATGGYNQPQHF.

This chain uses TRBV9 with TRBJ2-1, with 11 positions matching TRBD2. CDR1 and CDR2 from the germline V gene are SGDLS and YYNGEE. The trim removed 4 bases at V and 5 bases at J, leaving 5 bases unmatched. This CDR3 comprises 15 residues. CDR3 DNA sequence: TGTGCCAGCAGCAAACCGGGACTAGCGGACAATGAGCAGTTCTTC. It codes for CASSKPGLADNEQFF.

This chain uses TRBV6-5 with TRBJ1-3; D gene unclear. Germline V gene sequence: CDR1 MNHEY, CDR2 SVGAGI. V lost 6 bases and J lost 0, with 12 bases in between. This CDR3 is 15 amino acids long. The CDR3 region has the DNA TGTGCCAGCAGACCCTACAAGAGCTCTGGAAACACCATATATTTT. Translation gives CASRPYKSSGNTIYF.

The sample holds one count of this clone. The chain has TRBV10-3 and TRBJ1-3; D not certain. Germline V gene sequence: CDR1 ENHRY, CDR2 SYGVKD. This CDR3 has 12 residues. V was clipped by 7 bases and J by 0 bases, with 4 bases between them. CDR3 sequence (DNA): TGTGCCATCAAAAGCTCTGGAAACACCATATATTTT. It encodes CAIKSSGNTIYF.

This chain links TRBV7-2 with TRBJ2-7, with TRBD2 matching 12 bases. The CDR3 runs to 15 residues. Looked up from germline, CDR1 is SGHTA and CDR2 is FQGNSA. J gave up 2 bases and V 5 bases, and 4 bases lay outside the gene matches. CDR3 region: CASSIGLAGTYEQYF. The CDR3 region has the DNA TGTGCCAGCAGCATTGGACTAGCGGGGACCTACGAGCAGTACTTC. Using reference TRBV7-2 and TRBJ2-7 for the parts outside the CDR3, the full variable domain is GAGVSQSPSNKVTEKGKDVELRCDPISGHTALYWYRQSLGQGLEFLIYFQGNSAPDKSGLPSDRFSAERTGGSVSTLTIQRTQQEDSAVYLCASSIGLAGTYEQYFGPGTRLTVT.

This clone was found a few times. The chain carries TRBV6-4 and TRBJ1-2; D ambiguous. The CDR3 is made up of 13 amino acids. The V gene's germline CDR1 is MRHNA and CDR2 SNTAGT. The V end lost 4 bases, the J end lost 7 bases, and 13 bases lay between the germline ends. The CDR3 DNA reads TGTGCCAGCAGTGCAGAGGGAAGAAGTGGCTACACCTTC. The encoded protein is CASSAEGRSGYTF.

Concerning this clone: The same CDR3 can be traced to other DNA sequences in this sample. V and J are TRBV5-4 and TRBJ1-4; D is ambiguous. The germline gives CDR1 SGHNT, CDR2 YYREEE (reference sequence). V shed 0 bases and J shed 5 bases, with 5 bases lying between them. The CDR3 has 13 residues. CDR3 nucleotide sequence: TGTGCCAGCAGCTTGGCCGGCAATGAAAAACTGTTTTTT. This encodes CASSLAGNEKLFF.

This chain links TRBV19 with TRBJ2-1; no reliable D call. The CDR3 sequence is 15 residues long. The germline gives CDR1 LNHDA, CDR2 SQIVND (reference sequence). Trimming removed 1 base at V and 8 bases at J, with 15 bases between. CDR3 in DNA: TGTGCCAGTAGTATAGGGGCAGGTTACCCCCATGAGCAGTTCTTC. This encodes CASSIGAGYPHEQFF.

This clone has a handful of counts. The J gene is TRBJ1-5, the V gene TRBV11-1; D call uncertain. Deletions cut 1 base from V and 3 bases from J, with 4 bases between. CDR1 and CDR2 (germline): SGHAT, FQDESV (reference sequence). The CDR3 has 13 amino acids. The CDR3 is CASSLGFNQPQHF. The CDR3 nucleotides are TGTGCCAGCAGCTTAGGGTTCAATCAGCCCCAGCATTTT.

The rearrangement uses TRBV4-1 and TRBJ2-2; 7 bases align to TRBD1. There are 17 residues in the CDR3. With 4 bases clipped from V and 0 bases from J, the junction kept 8 bases outside the gene matches. The germline CDR1 and CDR2 sequences are MGHRA and YSYEKL. The CDR3 region is CASSLSDRRTNTGELFF. The CDR3 DNA is TGCGCCAGCAGCCTTTCGGACAGGCGAACGAACACCGGGGAGCTGTTTTTT.

This chain joins TRBV30 and TRBJ2-7, with 9 bases matching TRBD1. CDR3 size: 13 residues. Germline CDR1 reads GTSNPN; CDR2 reads SVGIG (reference sequence). V trimming: 2 bases; J trimming: 5 bases; junction bases outside the gene matches: 4. CDR3 in DNA: TGTGCCTGGAGTCGGGACAGGGCAGACGAGCAGTACTTC. Translation: CAWSRDRADEQYF. Full variable domain (outside the CDR3, taken from reference TRBV30 and TRBJ2-7): SQTIHQWPATLVQPVGSPLSLECTVEGTSNPNLYWYRQAAGRGLQLLFYSVGIGQISSEVPQNLSASRPQDRQFILSSKKLLLSDSGFYLCAWSRDRADEQYFGPGTRLTVT.

This clone was seen just once. One base away lies a much larger clone, so this may be a sequencing read error. The genes are TRBV25-1 and TRBJ2-3; D not resolved. Germline V gene lookup returns CDR1 MGHDK and CDR2 SYGVNS. CDR3 length: 13 residues. V lost 4 bases, J lost 0 bases, and 5 bases lay in between. The CDR3 DNA is TGTGCCAGCAGTGGAGACAGCACAGATACGCAGTATTTT. This encodes CASSGDSTDTQYF.

CDR3 DNA: TGTGCCTGGAGTGTAAATTTCGCACAGGGCTGGATGAATCAGCCCCAGCATTTT. It specifies CAWSVNFAQGWMNQPQHF. This chain connects TRBV30 to TRBJ1-5; D may be TRBD1 (6 bases). V was shortened by 0 bases and J by 4 bases, with 22 bases between the two germline ends. The germline V gene has CDR1 GTSNPN and CDR2 SVGIG (reference sequence). CDR3 size: 18 residues.

The chain uses TRBV28 and TRBJ2-1; 9 bases map to TRBD2. Germline CDR1 and CDR2: MDHEN and SYDVKM. CDR3 length: 14 residues. V was pared by 8 bases and J by 3 bases, with 5 bases of the junction left unmatched. Here the CDR3 reads CASGLAGVYNEQFF. The CDR3 coding sequence is TGTGCCAGCGGATTAGCGGGAGTCTACAATGAGCAGTTCTTC.

V and J are TRBV15 and TRBJ1-2; no reliable D call. Germline assignment: CDR1 LNHNV and CDR2 YYDKDF (reference sequence). The V end was cut by 0 bases, the J end by 6 bases, with 11 bases between. The CDR3 has 14 amino acids. The chain's CDR3 is CATSRDRFGDGYTF. Written as DNA, the CDR3 is TGTGCCACCAGCAGAGACAGGTTTGGGGATGGCTACACCTTC.

The chain has TRBV5-1 and TRBJ2-1; 11 bases are shared with TRBD2. J lost 7 bases, V lost 7 bases, and 7 bases had no gene match. The CDR3 loop spans 14 amino acids. Per germline, CDR1 SGHRS and CDR2 YFSETQ. The CDR3: CASWGLAAPNEQFF. As DNA, the CDR3 is TGCGCCAGCTGGGGACTAGCGGCCCCGAATGAGCAGTTCTTC.

This chain links TRBV6-1 with TRBJ2-2; TRBD2 matches at 7 bases. This CDR3 spans 13 amino acids. Germline CDR1 is MNHNS and CDR2 is SASEGT. The J segment lost 6 bases and the V segment lost 8 bases, leaving 6 bases of the junction unmatched. The CDR3 region is CASVGRAPGELFF. CDR3 nucleotide sequence: TGTGCCAGCGTGGGGAGGGCCCCCGGGGAGCTGTTTTTT.